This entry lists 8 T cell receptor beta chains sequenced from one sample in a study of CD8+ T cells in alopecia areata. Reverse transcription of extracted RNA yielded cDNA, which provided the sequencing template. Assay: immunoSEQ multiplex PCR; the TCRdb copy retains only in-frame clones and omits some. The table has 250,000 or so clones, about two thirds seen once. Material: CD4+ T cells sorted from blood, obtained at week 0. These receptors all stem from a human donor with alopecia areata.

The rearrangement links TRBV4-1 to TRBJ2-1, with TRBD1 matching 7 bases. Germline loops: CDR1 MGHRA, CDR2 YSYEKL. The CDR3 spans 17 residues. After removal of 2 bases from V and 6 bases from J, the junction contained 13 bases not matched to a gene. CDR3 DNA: TGCGCCAGCAGCCAAATAAGGGGGCCTTCTGCCCTCAATGAGCAGTTCTTC. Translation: CASSQIRGPSALNEQFF.

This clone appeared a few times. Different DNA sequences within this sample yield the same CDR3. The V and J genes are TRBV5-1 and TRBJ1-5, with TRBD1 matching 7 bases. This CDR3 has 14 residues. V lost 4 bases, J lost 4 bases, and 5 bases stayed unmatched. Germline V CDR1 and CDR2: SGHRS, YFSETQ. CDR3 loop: CASSLGQANQPQHF. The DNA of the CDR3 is TGCGCCAGCAGCCTTGGACAGGCGAATCAGCCCCAGCATTTT.

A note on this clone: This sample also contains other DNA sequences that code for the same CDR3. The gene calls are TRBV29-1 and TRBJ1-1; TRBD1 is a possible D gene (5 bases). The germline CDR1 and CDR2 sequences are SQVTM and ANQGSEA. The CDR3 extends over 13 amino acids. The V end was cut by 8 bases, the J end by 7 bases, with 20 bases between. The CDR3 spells CSTLSGPQGEAFF. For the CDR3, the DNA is TGCAGCACACTCTCGGGACCGCAAGGTGAAGCTTTCTTT.

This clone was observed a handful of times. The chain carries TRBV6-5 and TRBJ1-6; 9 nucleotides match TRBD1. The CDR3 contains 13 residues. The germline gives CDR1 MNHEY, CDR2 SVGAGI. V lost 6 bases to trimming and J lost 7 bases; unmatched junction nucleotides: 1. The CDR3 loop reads CASRQGANSPLHF. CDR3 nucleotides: TGTGCCAGCAGACAGGGGGCGAATTCACCCCTCCACTTT.

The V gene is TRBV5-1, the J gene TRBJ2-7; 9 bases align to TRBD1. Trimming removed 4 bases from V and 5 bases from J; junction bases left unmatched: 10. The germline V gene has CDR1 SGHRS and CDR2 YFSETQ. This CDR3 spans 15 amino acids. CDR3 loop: CASSGIGTGFHEQYF. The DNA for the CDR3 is TGCGCCAGCAGCGGTATCGGGACAGGGTTCCACGAGCAGTACTTC. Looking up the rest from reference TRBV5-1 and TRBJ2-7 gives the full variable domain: KAGVTQTPRYLIKTRGQQVTLSCSPISGHRSVSWYQQTPGQGLQFLFEYFSETQRNKGNFPGRFSGRQFSNSRSEMNVSTLELGDSALYLCASSGIGTGFHEQYFGPGTRLTVT.

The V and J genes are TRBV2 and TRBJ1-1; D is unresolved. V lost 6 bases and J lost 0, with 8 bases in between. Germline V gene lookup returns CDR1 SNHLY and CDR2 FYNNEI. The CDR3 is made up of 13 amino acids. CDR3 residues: CASSASMNTEAFF. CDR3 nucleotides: TGTGCCAGCAGCGCAAGTATGAACACTGAAGCTTTCTTT.

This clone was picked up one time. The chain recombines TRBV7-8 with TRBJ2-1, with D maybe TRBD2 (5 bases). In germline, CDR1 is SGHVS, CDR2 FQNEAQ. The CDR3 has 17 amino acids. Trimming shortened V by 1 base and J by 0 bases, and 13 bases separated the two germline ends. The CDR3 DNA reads TGTGCCAGCAGCTTAGTCCGGGCGGGTGGCTCCTACAATGAGCAGTTCTTC. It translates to CASSLVRAGGSYNEQFF. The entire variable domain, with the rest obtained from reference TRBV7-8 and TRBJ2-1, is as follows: GAGVSQSPRYKVAKRGQDVALRCDPISGHVSLFWYQQALGQGPEFLTYFQNEAQLDKSGLPSDRFFAERPEGSVSTLKIQRTQQEDSAVYLCASSLVRAGGSYNEQFFGPGTRLTVL.

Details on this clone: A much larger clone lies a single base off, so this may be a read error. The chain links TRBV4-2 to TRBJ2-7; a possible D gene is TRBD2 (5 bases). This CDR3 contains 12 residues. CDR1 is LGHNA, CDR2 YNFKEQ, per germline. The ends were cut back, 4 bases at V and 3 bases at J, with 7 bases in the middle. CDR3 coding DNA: TGTGCCAGCAGCCTGGACTTCTACGAGCAGTACTTC. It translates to CASSLDFYEQYF.